Sequencing of this T cell receptor beta chain was carried out in a study of cytomegalovirus exposure and HLA in healthy donors. Note on this clone: Its antigen is still unknown.

The PCR contained 60 Vbeta and 13 Jbeta primers. Authors' processing steps: Later, an analysis found 75 million to 100 million unique TCR beta chains, and approximately 10 million of these were shared. The repertoire was sequenced with immunoSEQ multiplex PCR; TCRdb's copy has only in-frame clones and lacks some. Clone size and V and J calls were adopted from that table, with D and trimming inferred from the DNA. Of fewer than 150,000 clones listed, roughly 75% are singletons. Study results and limitations: Further analysis was carried out later, and it showed several of the most significant clusters appearing linked to common viral pathogens. Some TCR beta chains (more than 150 of them) were listed as cytomegalovirus-associated.

Germline assignment: CDR1 LNHDA and CDR2 SQIVND (reference sequence). Trimming took 8 bases from V and 7 from J; bases not matched to a gene: 12. This CDR3 contains 15 residues. The receptor comes from a man younger than 45 in good health. The genes are TRBV19 and TRBJ2-7, with 12 bases matching TRBD2. The specimen sequenced was PBMCs. The CDR3 sequence is CASGPWTSGVVEQYF. CDR3 in DNA: TGTGCCAGTGGCCCCTGGACTAGCGGGGTAGTAGAGCAGTACTTC.